This T cell receptor beta chain came from a study of T cells after yellow fever vaccination. Background on the study: Fractions containing few cells were prepared with SMART-Seq v4 Ultra Low Input.

With 3 bases clipped from V and 0 bases from J, the junction kept 5 bases outside the gene matches. Germline V gene data show CDR1 as DFQATT and CDR2 as SNEGSKA (reference sequence). The CDR3 is 14 amino acids. Overall study findings and caveats: Relatively few clonotypes were ones that appeared in both CD4 and CD8 compartments.

TCRdb called the 5' RACE reads again in MiXCR, with one record for every CDR3 protein. The table lists approximately 550,000 distinct CDR3 sequences, 15% to 20% of them singletons. As concerns this clonotype: Its specificity is unknown.

The receptor's source is a man aged 25-45 years who received the YFV17D yellow fever vaccine. The sequencing used PBMCs, collected 15 days after the yellow fever booster vaccination. This rearrangement joins TRBV20-1 to TRBJ2-7, with 7 bases identical to TRBD2. CDR3 protein: CSARTRDYSYEQYF. In DNA form, the CDR3 reads TGCAGTGCTAGGACCCGGGACTACTCCTACGAGCAGTACTTC.